The next 23 T cell receptor beta chains were all read from a single sample in a study of cytomegalovirus exposure and HLA in healthy donors. A multiplex PCR was run with 60 Vbeta primers and 13 Jbeta primers. Clones were sequenced by immunoSEQ multiplex PCR, and TCRdb holds only the in-frame ones, with some missing. The table shows over 120,000 clones, with 65% to 80% occurring only once. The specimen was PBMCs. Receptors originate from a male donor in good health and CMV-seronegative.

The genes are TRBV2 and TRBJ1-1; D unresolved. V lost 2 bases, J lost 1 base, and 5 bases lay in between. Looked up from germline, CDR1 is SNHLY and CDR2 is FYNNEI. CDR3 length: 13 amino acids. This chain's CDR3 is CASSEIENTEAFF. The CDR3 DNA reads as TGTGCCAGCAGTGAAATAGAGAACACTGAAGCTTTCTTT.

V usage is TRBV6-5 and J usage is TRBJ1-6; 7 nucleotides line up with TRBD1. Germline V gene sequence: CDR1 MNHEY, CDR2 SVGAGI. Trimming cost V 5 bases and J 6 bases; bases outside gene matches: 7. This CDR3 is built from 15 residues. CDR3 sequence: CASSTMTGPNSPLHF. In nucleotides, the CDR3 is TGTGCCAGCAGTACAATGACAGGGCCTAATTCACCCCTCCACTTT.

The chain recombines TRBV18 with TRBJ2-2; TRBD1 matches 7 bases. V shed 5 bases, J shed 4 bases, and the junction held 7 bases outside the gene matches. CDR1 is KGHSH, CDR2 LQKENI, per germline. CDR3 length equals 15 residues. The CDR3 sequence is CASSVGQAATGELFF. The CDR3 region has the DNA TGTGCCAGCTCAGTCGGACAGGCGGCCACCGGGGAGCTGTTTTTT.

In regard to this clone: Compared with germline, one end of the junction differs, possibly owing to a read error. J is TRBJ2-4 and V is TRBV7-9, with 8 bases lining up with TRBD1. In germline, CDR1 is SEHNR, CDR2 FQNEAQ (reference sequence). There are 14 residues in the CDR3. CDR3 nucleotide sequence: TGTGCCAGCAGCCACCCCGGACAGGGAAACAGTCAGTACTTC. This sequence encodes CASSHPGQGNSQYF.

The rearrangement links TRBV7-8 to TRBJ2-3; the D gene is possibly TRBD1 (7 bases). Trimming left V 6 bases short and J 1 base short, with 17 bases between. The CDR3 sequence is 16 residues long. The germline V gene encodes CDR1 SGHVS and CDR2 FQNEAQ. The CDR3 DNA is TGTGCCAGCAGTCCAGGGGGGACCACCCGCACAGATACGCAGTATTTT. It encodes CASSPGGTTRTDTQYF. The variable domain in full, completed from reference TRBV7-8 and TRBJ2-3, reads GAGVSQSPRYKVAKRGQDVALRCDPISGHVSLFWYQQALGQGPEFLTYFQNEAQLDKSGLPSDRFFAERPEGSVSTLKIQRTQQEDSAVYLCASSPGGTTRTDTQYFGPGTRLTVL.

The chain has TRBV7-6 and TRBJ2-1; 10 positions agree with TRBD2. CDR3 length: 16 residues. Germline lookup yields CDR1 SGHVS and CDR2 FNYEAQ. With V trimmed by 1 base and J by 8 bases, 8 bases remained unmatched. CDR3 coding DNA: TGTGCCAGCAGCTTAGATCAGCGGGAGGGCCTCGATGAGCAGTTCTTC. It yields the protein CASSLDQREGLDEQFF.

The rearrangement links TRBV7-3 to TRBJ2-7, with D maybe TRBD1 (6 bases). The CDR3 covers 15 residues. CDR1 is SGHTA, CDR2 FQGTGA, per germline. V gave up 6 bases and J gave up 4 bases, with 19 bases separating them. The CDR3 sequence is CASSLSTGSGYEQYF. The CDR3 DNA is TGTGCCAGCAGTCTTAGTACAGGGAGTGGGTACGAGCAGTACTTC.

J is TRBJ1-1 and V is TRBV7-3; tentative D call: TRBD1 (5 bases). The length of the CDR3 is 13 residues. CDR1 and CDR2 from the germline V gene are SGHTA and FQGTGA. The germline V and J ends were trimmed by 4 bases and 3 bases, with 9 bases remaining between them. CDR3 nucleotide sequence: TGTGCCAGCAGCTCCCAGGGTCACACTGAAGCTTTCTTT. It yields the protein CASSSQGHTEAFF.

The chain links TRBV5-1 to TRBJ2-3; D possibly corresponds to TRBD2 (6 bases). CDR3 length: 15 residues. Germline V gene sequence: CDR1 SGHRS, CDR2 YFSETQ. Trimming pared 0 bases from V and 1 base from J, leaving 9 bases between. The CDR3 loop is CASSLGGGGTDTQYF. CDR3 bases: TGCGCCAGCAGCTTGGGGGGAGGTGGCACAGATACGCAGTATTTT.

Written as DNA, the CDR3 is TGTGCCAGCAGCGTAGGGGACAGGGACTACGAGCAGTACTTC. Amino acids: CASSVGDRDYEQYF. The gene calls are TRBV9 and TRBJ2-7, with 9 positions matching TRBD1. Per germline, CDR1 SGDLS and CDR2 YYNGEE. This CDR3 has 14 amino acids. J gave up 3 bases and V 0 bases, and 1 base lay outside the gene matches.

The chain links TRBV5-1 to TRBJ2-1; 7 nucleotides line up with TRBD1. V lost 4 bases, J lost 4 bases, and 5 bases stayed unmatched. Germline V gene data show CDR1 as SGHRS and CDR2 as YFSETQ. The CDR3 length is 14 residues. CDR3 nucleotides: TGCGCCAGCAGCAAGGGACAGTCGTACAATGAGCAGTTCTTC. Translating it yields CASSKGQSYNEQFF.

This clone was picked up a small number of times. The chain carries TRBV6-5 and TRBJ1-2, with 7 bases identical to TRBD1. CDR1 is MNHEY, CDR2 SVGAGI, per germline. The CDR3 extends over 14 amino acids. V was clipped by 3 bases and J by 5 bases; unmatched bases: 6. The CDR3 spells CASSYSGQQYGYTF. In DNA, the CDR3 is TGTGCCAGCAGTTATTCGGGACAGCAATATGGCTACACCTTC.

By frequency in the sample, this clone is medium-sized. This chain links TRBV19 with TRBJ1-1, with TRBD1 identical over 7 bases. Germline CDR1 LNHDA, CDR2 SQIVND (reference sequence). The CDR3 contains 13 residues. J gave up 5 bases and V 7 bases, and 7 bases lay outside the gene matches. The CDR3 loop is CASKETGRTEAFF. The CDR3 nucleotides read TGTGCCAGTAAAGAGACAGGGAGGACTGAAGCTTTCTTT.

This sequence joins TRBV7-2 and TRBJ1-2, with TRBD1 matching over 8 bases. The trim removed 6 bases at V and 4 bases at J, leaving 7 bases unmatched. This CDR3 comprises 14 residues. Germline CDR1 SGHTA, CDR2 FQGNSA. CDR3 sequence: CASSHGQGIYGYTF. CDR3 sequence (DNA): TGTGCCAGCAGTCATGGACAGGGTATCTATGGCTACACCTTC.

The V gene is TRBV30, the J gene TRBJ2-3; D call uncertain. V was cut by 2 bases and J by 3 bases, with 9 bases left in between. The CDR3 covers 13 residues. Germline V gene data show CDR1 as GTSNPN and CDR2 as SVGIG (reference sequence). The DNA for the CDR3 is TGTGCCTGGAGTACAACCGGGACAGATACGCAGTATTTT. Protein product: CAWSTTGTDTQYF.

The genes are TRBV6-6 and TRBJ1-5, with 7 bases matching TRBD1. Losses at the gene ends were 2 bases for V and 5 bases for J; bases not matched to a gene: 9. The CDR3 is made up of 16 amino acids. Germline assignment: CDR1 MNHNY and CDR2 SVGAGI (reference sequence). CDR3 region: CASSYPSDRWDQPQHF. The CDR3 nucleotides are TGTGCCAGCAGTTACCCCTCGGACAGGTGGGATCAGCCCCAGCATTTT.

The rearrangement links TRBV7-2 to TRBJ2-7; perhaps TRBD2 as D (7 bases). The germline V gene has CDR1 SGHTA and CDR2 FQGNSA. The CDR3 sequence is 15 residues long. Trimming removed 1 base from V and 2 bases from J, with 12 bases in between. The CDR3 region is CASSLGGGLPYEQYF. CDR3 nucleotides: TGTGCCAGCAGCTTAGGGGGGGGGCTCCCCTACGAGCAGTACTTC.

V gene TRBV4-1 combines with J gene TRBJ2-7; the D gene is possibly TRBD2 (5 bases). The CDR3 loop spans 17 amino acids. Deletions cut 0 bases from V and 4 bases from J, with 19 bases between. Looked up from germline, CDR1 is MGHRA and CDR2 is YSYEKL. The CDR3 sequence: CASSQEEAPLGGYEQYF. The DNA of the CDR3 is TGCGCCAGCAGCCAAGAGGAAGCACCCCTAGGAGGATACGAGCAGTACTTC.

The chain links TRBV6-4 to TRBJ1-1; TRBD1 aligns across 7 bases. The germline V gene encodes CDR1 MRHNA and CDR2 SNTAGT. The CDR3 extends over 14 amino acids. V trimming: 1 base; J trimming: 11 bases; junction bases outside the gene matches: 10. The CDR3 DNA is TGTGCCAGCAGTGACTTGGACAGGCCTTGGGTCGCTTTCTTT. It encodes CASSDLDRPWVAFF.

V usage is TRBV4-2 and J usage is TRBJ2-7; the match to TRBD2 covers 10 bases. CDR1 is LGHNA, CDR2 YNFKEQ, per germline. This CDR3 region has 17 residues. V shed 1 base, J shed 7 bases, and the junction held 13 bases outside the gene matches. CDR3 protein: CASSQGFRSGGGGEQYF. The CDR3 DNA follows: TGTGCCAGCAGCCAAGGGTTTAGGAGCGGGGGGGGAGGGGAGCAGTACTTC.

The V gene is TRBV5-4, the J gene TRBJ1-3; tentatively, D is TRBD1 (6 bases). CDR1 is SGHNT and CDR2 is YYREEE in the germline V gene (reference sequence). The CDR3 is made up of 15 amino acids. V was clipped by 4 bases and J by 2 bases, with 13 bases between them. Here the CDR3 reads CASSTLQGPGNTIYF. In DNA form, the CDR3 reads TGTGCCAGCAGCACACTACAGGGTCCTGGAAACACCATATATTTT.

The J gene is TRBJ1-1, the V gene TRBV4-3, with unresolved D. This CDR3 contains 12 residues. The germline V gene has CDR1 LGHNA and CDR2 YSLEER. Trimming removed 1 base at V and 7 bases at J, with 7 bases between. The CDR3 DNA reads as TGCGCCAGCAGCCAAGGTCAGAATGAAGCTTTCTTT. Its protein is CASSQGQNEAFF.

The genes are TRBV2 and TRBJ1-5; TRBD1 might be the D (5 bases). The germline gives CDR1 SNHLY, CDR2 FYNNEI. V was clipped by 6 bases and J by 6 bases, with 18 bases between them. The CDR3 totals 15 residues. The CDR3 spells CASRPWGRGFQPQHF. As DNA, the CDR3 is TGTGCCAGCAGACCCTGGGGTAGGGGATTTCAGCCCCAGCATTTT.